Listed below are T cell receptor beta chains from one sample, sequenced in a study of T cell responses to AZD1222 COVID-19 vaccine. Libraries were prepared by immunoSEQ multiplex PCR; TCRdb keeps only in-frame clonotypes and omits some of them. The repertoire holds approximately 160,000 clones, 94% seen once, with approximately 4.8% in the top ten. The sequences come from peripheral blood, collected 28 days after the second AZD1222 dose. The source is an adult who received the AZD1222 COVID-19 vaccine. The CDR3 runs from the conserved cysteine through the conserved F or W. A D gene is named only where the DNA matches it firmly. Rows give clone size only sometimes, using once, few, many, or a class for an expanded clone.

clone size,D gene,J gene,V gene,CDR3 DNA,CDR3 protein
-,TRBD2,TRBJ2-5,TRBV6-2/TRBV6-3,TGTGCCAGCAGTTCTGACTCTAGCGGGGAGTACTTC,CASSSDSSGEYF
-,-,TRBJ2-6,TRBV9,TGTGCCAGCAGCGATTACCGGGACCTAACCAACGTCCTGACTTTC,CASSDYRDLTNVLTF
-,-,TRBJ2-6,TRBV27,TGTGCCAGCAGTAGTCAGGGGTCTGGGGCCAACGTCCTGACTTTC,CASSSQGSGANVLTF
-,-,TRBJ2-3,TRBV3-1/TRBV3-2,TGTGCCAGCAGCCTCAGAGGGGTAGGGGCAGATACGCAGTATTTT,CASSLRGVGADTQYF
-,-,TRBJ2-7,TRBV29-1,TGCAGCGTCTGGACTTCCAGCTCCTACGAGCAGTACTTC,CSVWTSSSYEQYF
-,-,TRBJ2-1,TRBV7-8,TGTGCCAGCAGCACCGATACTAGCAAGCAGTTCTTC,CASSTDTSKQFF
-,TRBD1,TRBJ1-4,TRBV12-3/TRBV12-4,TGTGCCAGCAGGGGACAGGTTAATGAAAAACTGTTTTTT,CASRGQVNEKLFF
-,-,TRBJ1-1,TRBV7-9,TGTGCCAGCAGCTTAAAGGCACTCCCGAACACTGAAGCTTTCTTT,CASSLKALPNTEAFF
-,TRBD1,TRBJ1-2,TRBV5-4,TGTGCCAGCAGCTTGGGGACAGGGGAGTTAGCTAACTATGGCTACACCTTC,CASSLGTGELANYGYTF
-,TRBD1,TRBJ1-5,TRBV11-3,TGTGCCAGCAGCTTAGACCCCCGACAGGGCCGAAATCAGCCCCAGCATTTT,CASSLDPRQGRNQPQHF
few,-,TRBJ2-7,TRBV25-1,TGTGCCAGCAGGCGTTTTGACGAGCAGTACTTC,CASRRFDEQYF
-,TRBD1,TRBJ1-4,TRBV19,TGTGCCAGTAGCCCGACAGGGGGCAATGAAAAACTGTTTTTT,CASSPTGGNEKLFF
-,TRBD1,TRBJ1-5,TRBV6-5,TGTGCCAGCCTGCAGGGGGCTAGTCAGCCCCAGCATTTT,CASLQGASQPQHF
-,TRBD2,TRBJ2-2,TRBV15,TGTGCCACCAGCAGAGCTGGGACTAGCTTGAACACCGGGGAGCTGTTTTTT,CATSRAGTSLNTGELFF
-,-,TRBJ2-7,TRBV7-2,TGTGCCAGCAGCTTCGGACACCAATCCTACGAGCAGTACTTC,CASSFGHQSYEQYF
-,-,TRBJ2-7,TRBV4-1,TGCGCCAGCAGCCCGCAGGGATCCAACCCCTACGAGCAGTACTTC,CASSPQGSNPYEQYF
-,-,TRBJ2-5,TRBV11-2,TGTGCCAGCAGCTTAACCCCCCCAGGCGGGCCGATGGGAGAGACCCAGTACTTC,CASSLTPPGGPMGETQYF
-,TRBD1,TRBJ1-2,TRBV7-2,TGTGCCAGCAGCGGAATCGGGGGACAGGGTCTCGATGGCTACACCTTC,CASSGIGGQGLDGYTF
-,-,TRBJ1-5,TRBV30,TGTGCCTGGAGTGGGCAGGGCGAAAGCCAGCCCCAGCATTTT,CAWSGQGESQPQHF
-,-,TRBJ2-3,TRBV11-2,TGTGCCAGCAGCTCCGGACTGATCACAGATACGCAGTATTTT,CASSSGLITDTQYF
-,-,TRBJ2-5,TRBV6-5,TGTGCCAGCAGTTACTCCGGCTCGAGGGAGACCCAGTACTTC,CASSYSGSRETQYF
-,-,TRBJ2-2,TRBV10-3,TGTGCCACCCAGAGGACGAACACCGGGGAGCTGTTTTTT,CATQRTNTGELFF
-,-,TRBJ1-1,TRBV18,TGTGCCAGCTCACCGGCTAAGAACACTGAAGCTTTCTTT,CASSPAKNTEAFF
-,-,TRBJ1-4,TRBV19,TGTGCCAGTAAGGCAGTGGAAAATGAAAAACTGTTTTTT,CASKAVENEKLFF
-,-,TRBJ2-1,TRBV5-1,TGCGCCAGCAGCTTGGCCGTTGTCTCATCCTACAATGAGCAGTTCTTC,CASSLAVVSSYNEQFF
-,-,TRBJ1-5,TRBV28,TGTGCCAGCAGCCCTCCTCTGGGGGCCCAGCATTTT,CASSPPLGAQHF
-,-,TRBJ1-5,TRBV19,TGTGCCAGTAGTTCACGGGGGGCGTTACAGCCCCAGCATTTT,CASSSRGALQPQHF
-,-,TRBJ2-3,TRBV5-1,TGCGCCTCTACTCCCAGGGGCGAGAGCACAGATACGCAGTATTTT,CASTPRGESTDTQYF
-,-,TRBJ1-4,TRBV12-2,TGTGCAAGTCGCTCAGCAGCCGGCGCAACTAATGAAAAACTGTTTTTT,CASRSAAGATNEKLFF
-,-,TRBJ2-7,TRBV7-6,TGTGCCAGCAGCTTAGTCTCAGGGAGTACGGGACGGCCCTACGAGCAGTACTTC,CASSLVSGSTGRPYEQYF
once,-,TRBJ2-5,TRBV2,TGTGCCAGCGTGGTATCACAAGAGACCCAGTACTTC,CASVVSQETQYF
-,-,TRBJ1-1,TRBV25-1,TGTGCCAGCCGACACAGGGAGAACACTGAAGCTTTCTTT,CASRHRENTEAFF
-,-,TRBJ1-5,TRBV28,TGTGCCAGCAGTGGCCTCGAGGAGTTGACGCCCCAGCATTTT,CASSGLEELTPQHF
-,-,TRBJ1-5,TRBV2,TGTGCCAGCGGGCAGGGATTGAATCAGCCCCAGCATTTT,CASGQGLNQPQHF
-,-,TRBJ2-1,TRBV5-5,TGTGCCAGCAGCTTGGCAACTAGCTCCTACAATGAGCAGTTCTTC,CASSLATSSYNEQFF
once,TRBD1,TRBJ1-3,TRBV2,TGTGCCAGCAGCTATGACAGGGGTGCCTCTGGAAACACCATATATTTT,CASSYDRGASGNTIYF
-,TRBD2,TRBJ2-1,TRBV5-8,TGTGCCAGCAGCTTCGGGACTAGCGGAACCAATGAGCAGTTCTTC,CASSFGTSGTNEQFF
-,-,TRBJ2-7,TRBV19,TGTGCCAGTAGTGGGTATAAAGGGTCCTACGAGCAGTACTTC,CASSGYKGSYEQYF
-,-,TRBJ2-7,TRBV9,TGTGCCAGCAGCGTAGGAGGGCTAAGCTCCTACGAGCAGTACTTC,CASSVGGLSSYEQYF
-,TRBD2,TRBJ2-1,TRBV3-1/TRBV3-2,TGTGCCAGCAGCCAAGATCCGGGCGGGGGGGAGCAGTTCTTC,CASSQDPGGGEQFF
-,TRBD2,TRBJ2-1,TRBV27,TGTGCCAGCAGTTTTGCGGGGGGCTCCTACAATGAGCAGTTCTTC,CASSFAGGSYNEQFF
-,TRBD2,TRBJ2-1,TRBV27,TGTGCCAGCAGGTGGACTAGCGTTTACAATGAGCAGTTCTTC,CASRWTSVYNEQFF
-,TRBD1,TRBJ1-2,TRBV9,TGTGCCAGCAGCGTAGGGGACAGGGTTCCGAGGAACTATGGCTACACCTTC,CASSVGDRVPRNYGYTF
-,TRBD1,TRBJ1-2,TRBV6-5,TGTGCCAGCAGTTACTCGCCCCCGGGACAGTTATATGGCTACACCTTC,CASSYSPPGQLYGYTF
-,-,TRBJ1-1,TRBV4-3,TGCGCCAGCAGCCCGTGGGAGGGAGAGACTGAAGCTTTCTTT,CASSPWEGETEAFF
once,-,TRBJ2-7,TRBV6-6,TGTGCCAGCAGTTGGGGTGACAGGTCCTACGAGCAGTACTTC,CASSWGDRSYEQYF
-,TRBD1,TRBJ1-1,TRBV5-1,TGCGCCAGCAGCCGAACAGGGGGCGCCACTGAAGCTTTCTTT,CASSRTGGATEAFF
-,-,TRBJ2-7,TRBV27,TGTGCCAGCAGTCCTGTACCAGGGGGGGGCGACGAGCAGTACTTC,CASSPVPGGGDEQYF
-,TRBD1,TRBJ1-3,TRBV19,TGTGCCAGTAGGGGAAGGACAGGACTCGAGAGAAACACCATATATTTT,CASRGRTGLERNTIYF
-,TRBD1,TRBJ1-2,TRBV6-5,TGTGCCAGCAGGAGACAGGGTGAACGGATTGGTGGCTACACCTTC,CASRRQGERIGGYTF
-,TRBD2,TRBJ2-1,TRBV19,TGTGCCAGTAGTACCTATAGCGGGAGACAGTACAATGAGCAGTTCTTC,CASSTYSGRQYNEQFF
few,TRBD1,TRBJ2-2,TRBV18,TGTGCCAGCTCACCACCGGACAGGACCCCGTCGGCCGGGGAGCTGTTTTTT,CASSPPDRTPSAGELFF
-,-,TRBJ2-3,TRBV7-9,TGTGCCAGCGGACTTAGCACAGATACGCAGTATTTT,CASGLSTDTQYF